This T cell receptor beta chain was recovered during a study of blood T cell repertoires in COVID-19. Produced via immunoSEQ multiplex PCR; TCRdb's table is partial and in-frame only. Of 100,000 to 150,000 clones listed, roughly 80% are singletons. Trimming removed 6 bases from V and 5 bases from J, with 11 bases in between. The CDR3 loop spans 13 amino acids. CDR1 MDHEN and CDR2 SYDVKM come from the germline V gene. This chain joins TRBV28 and TRBJ1-5, with D possibly matching TRBD1 (6 bases). The sequencing sample was made of peripheral blood. The receptor was isolated from a woman aged 45-65 years with acute or convalescent COVID-19. The chain's CDR3 is CASSDDRYQPQHF. DNA for the CDR3: TGTGCCAGCAGCGATGACAGGTATCAGCCCCAGCATTTT. The full variable domain, with the rest looked up from reference TRBV28 and TRBJ1-5, is DVKVTQSSRYLVKRTGEKVFLECVQDMDHENMFWYRQDPGLGLRLIYFSYDVKMKEKGDIPEGYSVSREKKERFSLILESASTNQTSMYLCASSDDRYQPQHFGDGTRLSIL.